Below are 22 T cell receptor beta chains sequenced from a single sample in a study of cytomegalovirus exposure and HLA in healthy donors. The assay was immunoSEQ multiplex PCR, and TCRdb's table has in-frame clones only and misses some. The sample has fewer than 75,000 clones; roughly 94% are singletons. The sample consisted of PBMCs. Receptors were obtained from a woman younger than 30 in good health and CMV-seropositive.

The chain couples TRBV13 to TRBJ2-7; 7 bases fit TRBD2. V shed 4 bases and J 4 bases; nucleotides not matched to a gene: 4. Germline-derived CDR1 and CDR2 are PRHDT and FYEKMQ (reference sequence). This CDR3 has 13 residues. The CDR3 DNA sequence: TGTGCCAGCAGCTACAGCGGGAATTACGAGCAGTACTTC. Its translation: CASSYSGNYEQYF.

This rearrangement joins TRBV5-1 to TRBJ2-7; TRBD1 matches at 8 bases. Germline V CDR1 and CDR2: SGHRS, YFSETQ. Trimming cost V 0 bases and J 5 bases; bases outside gene matches: 1. This CDR3 comprises 13 residues. CDR3 region: CASSLATGDEQYF. For the CDR3, the DNA is TGCGCCAGCAGCTTGGCGACAGGGGACGAGCAGTACTTC. The variable domain in full, completed from reference TRBV5-1 and TRBJ2-7, reads KAGVTQTPRYLIKTRGQQVTLSCSPISGHRSVSWYQQTPGQGLQFLFEYFSETQRNKGNFPGRFSGRQFSNSRSEMNVSTLELGDSALYLCASSLATGDEQYFGPGTRLTVT.

The CDR3 DNA sequence: TGTGCCAGCAGTGACAGCGGGGGGACCTACGAGCAGTACTTC. Its translation is CASSDSGGTYEQYF. J is TRBJ2-7 and V is TRBV6-1; 9 bases are a match to TRBD2. The junction had 2 bases not matched to a gene; V was cut back by 3 bases and J by 2 bases. CDR3 length: 14 residues. Germline V gives CDR1 MNHNS, CDR2 SASEGT.

This clone was seen only a few times. The J gene is TRBJ2-1, the V gene TRBV10-3; D possibly corresponds to TRBD2 (6 bases). With 6 bases removed from V and 10 bases from J, the gap between germline ends came to 22 bases. The CDR3 is 15 amino acids. Germline loops: CDR1 ENHRY, CDR2 SYGVKD. This chain's CDR3 is CAIRVNKLLAWEQFF. The CDR3, as DNA: TGTGCCATCAGGGTTAATAAGTTACTAGCATGGGAGCAGTTCTTC.

V gene TRBV9 combines with J gene TRBJ1-2; no firm D call. This CDR3 region has 13 residues. V lost 3 bases and J lost 4, with 10 bases in between. From germline, CDR1 is SGDLS and CDR2 YYNGEE. The CDR3, as DNA: TGTGCCAGCAGCGCCGGAGTCTCCTATGGCTACACCTTC. Its translation: CASSAGVSYGYTF.

The V call is TRBV5-8, the J call TRBJ2-1; D uncertain. CDR3 size: 17 residues. V was trimmed by 4 bases and J by 5 bases, leaving 22 bases between them. Per the germline V gene, CDR1 is SGHTS and CDR2 is YDEGEE. CDR3: CASSIFGLGLSNNEQFF. CDR3 DNA: TGTGCCAGCAGCATATTTGGCTTGGGCCTATCGAACAATGAGCAGTTCTTC.

This chain uses TRBV27 with TRBJ1-5, with D maybe TRBD1 (5 bases). This CDR3 is built from 15 residues. V was clipped by 4 bases and J by 2 bases, with 12 bases between them. The germline gives CDR1 MNHEY, CDR2 SMNVEV (reference sequence). This CDR3 reads CASSSTGRGNQPQHF. In DNA form, the CDR3 reads TGTGCCAGCAGTTCTACAGGAAGGGGCAATCAGCCCCAGCATTTT.

The V and J genes are TRBV7-3 and TRBJ2-7; TRBD2 is a possible D gene (7 bases). The germline V and J ends were trimmed by 2 bases and 6 bases, with 14 bases remaining between them. CDR3 size: 14 residues. CDR1 is SGHTA and CDR2 is FQGTGA in the germline V gene. Here the CDR3 DNA reads TGTGCCAGCAGCTTAGGGAGGGGGACAAGCGAGCAGTACTTC. This codes for CASSLGRGTSEQYF.

This rearrangement joins TRBV28 to TRBJ2-1, with TRBD1 matching 8 bases. Trimming cost V 6 bases and J 0 bases; bases outside gene matches: 4. The CDR3 extends over 15 amino acids. Germline V CDR1 and CDR2: MDHEN, SYDVKM. As DNA, the CDR3 is TGTGCCAGCAGCCCACAGGGGGGCTCCTACAATGAGCAGTTCTTC. Translated: CASSPQGGSYNEQFF.

The CDR3: CASSLPGQIYEQYF. The CDR3 region has the DNA TGCGCCAGCAGCTTACCAGGCCAAATCTACGAGCAGTACTTC. The J gene is TRBJ2-7, the V gene TRBV5-1, with no clear D. Germline CDR1 reads SGHRS; CDR2 reads YFSETQ. The ends were cut back, 2 bases at V and 3 bases at J, with 12 bases in the middle. The CDR3 extends over 14 amino acids.

The chain combines TRBV7-9 with TRBJ1-1; 8 bases line up with TRBD1. The CDR3 runs to 18 residues. The germline CDR1 and CDR2 sequences are SEHNR and FQNEAQ (reference sequence). J was trimmed by 5 bases and V by 2 bases; bases with no gene match: 16. CDR3 protein: CASSLTGQGKNHGTEAFF. In DNA form, the CDR3 reads TGTGCCAGCAGCTTAACCGGACAGGGAAAAAATCACGGGACTGAAGCTTTCTTT.

As to this clone: It is likely a read error, because the conserved phenylalanine at the end of the CDR3 is missing. Because the CDR3's place on the DNA is in doubt, the DNA is left out and the CDR3 is given as listed by TCRdb. The rearrangement links TRBV5-1 to TRBJ1-3; TRBD1 is the table's D call and was not checked against the DNA. The CDR3 spans 13 residues, counting both ends. The germline gives CDR1 SGHRS, CDR2 YFSETQ. CDR3 region: CASSLEGDRGFSA.

This clone was counted only a few times. As DNA, the CDR3 is TGTGCCAGCAGCTCCAGCCGACAGGGAAGGGAAGAGACCCAGTACTTC. Protein sequence: CASSSSRQGREETQYF. The J gene is TRBJ2-5, the V gene TRBV11-3, with 7 bases identical to TRBD1. The CDR3 is 16 residues long. Germline V gene data show CDR1 as SGHNT and CDR2 as YENEEA. The V segment lost 4 bases and the J segment 3 bases; nucleotides outside the gene matches: 11.

This clone was seen a single time. The chain employs TRBV18 and TRBJ2-3; 9 nucleotides align to TRBD2. This CDR3 has 14 residues. Trimming removed 6 bases from V and 3 bases from J; junction bases left unmatched: 4. Looked up from germline, CDR1 is KGHSH and CDR2 is LQKENI. The CDR3 protein is CASSGLAGTDTQYF. As DNA, the CDR3 is TGTGCCAGCTCCGGCCTAGCGGGGACAGATACGCAGTATTTT.

This chain uses TRBV9 with TRBJ2-1; TRBD1 agrees at 8 bases. The CDR3 consists of 16 residues. With V trimmed by 0 bases and J by 8 bases, 10 bases remained unmatched. Looked up from germline, CDR1 is SGDLS and CDR2 is YYNGEE. This CDR3 reads CASSVGIKAGGHEQFF. The DNA for the CDR3 is TGTGCCAGCAGCGTAGGGATTAAGGCAGGGGGCCATGAGCAGTTCTTC. The whole variable domain, filled in from reference TRBV9 and TRBJ2-1, reads DSGVTQTPKHLITATGQRVTLRCSPRSGDLSVYWYQQSLDQGLQFLIQYYNGEERAKGNILERFSAQQFPDLHSELNLSSLELGDSALYFCASSVGIKAGGHEQFFGPGTRLTVL.

A single count supports this clone. V and J are TRBV6-5 and TRBJ2-1, with 8 bases matching TRBD2. The CDR3 is made up of 14 amino acids. CDR1 MNHEY and CDR2 SVGAGI come from the germline V gene. The V gene end was trimmed by 7 bases and the J gene end by 7 bases; junction bases not matched to a gene: 9. The CDR3, as DNA: TGTGCCAGCACTCCCCGGGGGGGCAGGAATGAGCAGTTCTTC. Translated: CASTPRGGRNEQFF.

The chain joins TRBV5-4 to TRBJ1-1, with 12 bases that match TRBD1. Unmatched junction bases numbered 11, after V lost 5 bases and J lost 3 bases. CDR1 SGHNT and CDR2 YYREEE come from the germline V gene (reference sequence). The CDR3 runs 17 residues. CDR3 DNA sequence: TGTGCCAGCAGTCCGGGACAGGGGGCCAGGGTTTACACTGAAGCTTTCTTT. Its protein product is CASSPGQGARVYTEAFF.

This chain connects TRBV4-3 to TRBJ1-2, with D uncertain. Germline-derived CDR1 and CDR2 are LGHNA and YSLEER. V lost 3 bases, J lost 2 bases, and 7 bases lay in between. The CDR3 extends over 13 amino acids. This CDR3 reads CASSHAQNYGYTF. DNA for the CDR3: TGCGCCAGCAGCCATGCCCAGAACTATGGCTACACCTTC.

The chain recombines TRBV6-1 with TRBJ2-1, with D maybe TRBD1 (6 bases). CDR3 length: 17 residues. Germline assignment: CDR1 MNHNS and CDR2 SASEGT. Trimming stripped 4 bases from V and 4 bases from J, with 20 bases between. Here the CDR3 reads CASSAQGPGVGYNEQFF. CDR3 DNA sequence: TGTGCCAGCAGTGCCCAAGGTCCAGGGGTGGGATACAATGAGCAGTTCTTC.

This sequence joins TRBV2 and TRBJ2-1, with 9 bases fitting TRBD1. CDR3 length: 17 residues. V lost 0 bases, J lost 4 bases, and 7 bases stayed unmatched. Per germline, CDR1 SNHLY and CDR2 FYNNEI. DNA for the CDR3: TGTGCCAGCAGTGAAGCGCTTCTAGGACAGGGGTACAATGAGCAGTTCTTC. Translation gives CASSEALLGQGYNEQFF.

CDR3 residues: CASSMGLAALGETQYF. CDR3 DNA: TGTGCCAGTAGTATGGGCCTAGCGGCACTAGGGGAGACCCAGTACTTC. This chain joins TRBV19 and TRBJ2-5; TRBD2 agrees at 7 bases. Trimming cost V 3 bases and J 5 bases; bases outside gene matches: 12. CDR3 length: 16 amino acids. Germline CDR1 LNHDA, CDR2 SQIVND (reference sequence).

CDR3 DNA: TGTGCCAGCAGTTATATAGGGACAGAGCAAGAGACCCAGTACTTC. This translates into CASSYIGTEQETQYF. The chain joins TRBV6-5 to TRBJ2-5, with 7 bases fitting TRBD1. There are 15 residues in the CDR3. The germline V gene encodes CDR1 MNHEY and CDR2 SVGAGI. With 3 bases clipped from V and 2 bases from J, the junction kept 6 bases outside the gene matches.